This T cell receptor beta chain was obtained from a study of PD-L1 blockade in urothelial cancer. Study-wide background: Blood was analyzed 3 weeks (second dose) and 6 weeks after treatment start. Whole-study findings and limits: Below-median pretreatment blood TCR clonality was associated with improved progression-free and overall survival. More expansion of tumor-associated blood clones, seen at 3 weeks, marked durable-benefit patients.

Details on this clone: Its antigen is not known.

The CDR3 consists of 15 residues. V lost 5 bases to trimming and J lost 4 bases, with 15 bases between them. CDR1 and CDR2 from the germline V gene are SGHTA and FQGNSA. Time point meaning: peripheral blood 6 weeks after treatment start. Synthetic spike-ins, TCR analog templates, were added into each PCR. Assay used: immunoSEQ multiplex PCR; TCRdb lists only in-frame clones, some missing. The sample has roughly 32,000 clones; 89% are singletons. The rearrangement links TRBV7-2 to TRBJ2-1; possibly TRBD1 for D (6 bases). The starting material was PBMCs, obtained around atezolizumab (anti-PD-L1) treatment. The sequence was collected from a man older than 75 with urothelial cancer. CDR3 in amino acids: CASSPTGQTYNEQFF. CDR3 sequence (DNA): TGTGCCAGCAGCCCCACGGGACAAACTTACAATGAGCAGTTCTTC.